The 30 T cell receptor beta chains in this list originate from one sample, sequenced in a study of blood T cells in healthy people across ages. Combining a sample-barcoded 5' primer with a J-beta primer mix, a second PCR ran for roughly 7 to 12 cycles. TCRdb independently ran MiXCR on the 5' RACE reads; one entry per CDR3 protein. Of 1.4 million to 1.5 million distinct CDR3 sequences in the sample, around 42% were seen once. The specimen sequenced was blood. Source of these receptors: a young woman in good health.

The CDR3 here is CASSPGWDHGYTF. Written as DNA, the CDR3 is TGTGCCAGCAGTCCGGGATGGGATCATGGCTACACCTTC. The chain joins TRBV27 to TRBJ1-2; D is unresolved. Per the germline V gene, CDR1 is MNHEY and CDR2 is SMNVEV (reference sequence). This CDR3 is built from 13 residues. The V end lost 5 bases, the J end lost 6 bases, and 13 bases lay between the germline ends.

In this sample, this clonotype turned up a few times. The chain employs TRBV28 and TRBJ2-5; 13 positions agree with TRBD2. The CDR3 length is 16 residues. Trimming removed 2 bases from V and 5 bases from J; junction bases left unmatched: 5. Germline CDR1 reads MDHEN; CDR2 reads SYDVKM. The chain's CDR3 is CASSLGGLAGMETQYF. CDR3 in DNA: TGTGCCAGCAGTTTAGGGGGACTAGCGGGGATGGAGACCCAGTACTTC.

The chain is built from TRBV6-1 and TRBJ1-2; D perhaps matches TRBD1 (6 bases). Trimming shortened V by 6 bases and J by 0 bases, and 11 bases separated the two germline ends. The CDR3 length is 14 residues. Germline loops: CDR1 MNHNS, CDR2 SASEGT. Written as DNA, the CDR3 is TGTGCCAGCAGGTTGGACAGTGCTAACTATGGCTACACCTTC. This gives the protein CASRLDSANYGYTF.

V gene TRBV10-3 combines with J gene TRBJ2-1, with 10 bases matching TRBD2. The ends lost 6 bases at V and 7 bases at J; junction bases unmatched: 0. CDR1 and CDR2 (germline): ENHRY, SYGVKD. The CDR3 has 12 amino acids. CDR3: CAIRTSGNEQFF. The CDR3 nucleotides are TGTGCCATCAGGACTAGCGGGAATGAGCAGTTCTTC.

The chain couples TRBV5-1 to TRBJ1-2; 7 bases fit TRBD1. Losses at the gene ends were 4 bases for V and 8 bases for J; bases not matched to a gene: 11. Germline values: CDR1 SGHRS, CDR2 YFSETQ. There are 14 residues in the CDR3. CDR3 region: CASSQTTQGDGYTF. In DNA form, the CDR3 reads TGCGCCAGCAGCCAAACTACGCAGGGGGACGGCTACACCTTC.

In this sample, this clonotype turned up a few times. The CDR3 region is CASSQDRSSGVRAKNIQYF. The DNA of the CDR3 is TGCGCCAGCAGCCAAGATAGAAGTAGCGGGGTCAGAGCCAAAAACATTCAGTACTTC. The chain couples TRBV4-1 to TRBJ2-4; 8 bases are shared with TRBD2. The trim removed 0 bases at V and 0 bases at J, leaving 10 bases unmatched. Germline lookup yields CDR1 MGHRA and CDR2 YSYEKL. This CDR3 has 19 residues.

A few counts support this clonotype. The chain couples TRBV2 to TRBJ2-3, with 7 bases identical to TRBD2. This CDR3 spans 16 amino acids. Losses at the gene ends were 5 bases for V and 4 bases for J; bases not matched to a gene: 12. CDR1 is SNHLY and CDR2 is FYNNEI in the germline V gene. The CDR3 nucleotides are TGTGCCAGCAGTTTAGGCCAGCGGGGAGTGGCAGATACGCAGTATTTT. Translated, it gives CASSLGQRGVADTQYF. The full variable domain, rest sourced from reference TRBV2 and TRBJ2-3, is EPEVTQTPSHQVTQMGQEVILRCVPISNHLYFYWYRQILGQKVEFLVSFYNNEISEKSEIFDDQFSVERPDGSNFTLKIRSTKLEDSAMYFCASSLGQRGVADTQYFGPGTRLTVL.

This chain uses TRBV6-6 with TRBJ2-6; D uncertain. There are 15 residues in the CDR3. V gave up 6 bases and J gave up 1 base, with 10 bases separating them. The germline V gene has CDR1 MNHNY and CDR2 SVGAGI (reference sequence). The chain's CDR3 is CASSQQRSGANVLTF. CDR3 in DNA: TGTGCCAGCAGCCAGCAGAGATCTGGGGCCAACGTCCTGACTTTC.

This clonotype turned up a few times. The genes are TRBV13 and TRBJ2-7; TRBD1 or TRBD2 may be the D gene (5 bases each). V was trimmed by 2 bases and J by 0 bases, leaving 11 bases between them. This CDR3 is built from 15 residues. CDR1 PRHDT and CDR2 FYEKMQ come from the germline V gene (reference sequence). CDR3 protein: CASSLLGTDSYEQYF. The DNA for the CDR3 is TGTGCCAGCAGCTTATTAGGGACGGACTCCTACGAGCAGTACTTC.

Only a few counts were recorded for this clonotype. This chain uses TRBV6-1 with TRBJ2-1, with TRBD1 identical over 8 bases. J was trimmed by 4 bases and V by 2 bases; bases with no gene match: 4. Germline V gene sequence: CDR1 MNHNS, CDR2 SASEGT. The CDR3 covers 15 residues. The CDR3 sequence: CASSEFGQGYNEQFF. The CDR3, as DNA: TGTGCCAGCAGTGAATTTGGACAGGGATACAATGAGCAGTTCTTC.

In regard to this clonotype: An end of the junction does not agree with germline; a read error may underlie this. CDR3 coding DNA: TGTGCCTGCAGTTTGAGGGGTCTCAACACCGGGGAGCTGTTTTTT. Residues: CACSLRGLNTGELFF. The J gene is TRBJ2-2, the V gene TRBV27; D is tentatively TRBD1 or TRBD2 (5 bases each). The CDR3 is made up of 15 amino acids. CDR1 MNHEY and CDR2 SMNVEV come from the germline V gene (reference sequence).

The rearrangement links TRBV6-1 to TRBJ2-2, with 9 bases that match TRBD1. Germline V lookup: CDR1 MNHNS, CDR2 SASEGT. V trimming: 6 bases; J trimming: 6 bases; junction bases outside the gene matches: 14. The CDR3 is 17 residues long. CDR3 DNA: TGTGCCAGCAGCAAAAATCCGGGGACAGGGATCCCCGGGGAGCTGTTTTTT. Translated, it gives CASSKNPGTGIPGELFF.

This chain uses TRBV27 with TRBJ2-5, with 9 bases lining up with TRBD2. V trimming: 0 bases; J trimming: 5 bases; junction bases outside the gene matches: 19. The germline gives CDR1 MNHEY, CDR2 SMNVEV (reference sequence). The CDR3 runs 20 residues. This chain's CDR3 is CASSLSTGFSTSGKRETQYF. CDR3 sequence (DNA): TGTGCCAGCAGTTTATCGACGGGTTTTTCGACTAGCGGAAAGAGGGAGACCCAGTACTTC.

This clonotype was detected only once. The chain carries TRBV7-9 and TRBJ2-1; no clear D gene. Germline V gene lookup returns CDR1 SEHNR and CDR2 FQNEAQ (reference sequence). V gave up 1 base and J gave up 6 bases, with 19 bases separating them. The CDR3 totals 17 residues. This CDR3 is CASSLVGLRPYSNEQFF. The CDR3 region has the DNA TGTGCCAGCAGCTTAGTGGGCCTCCGACCCTACTCCAATGAGCAGTTCTTC.

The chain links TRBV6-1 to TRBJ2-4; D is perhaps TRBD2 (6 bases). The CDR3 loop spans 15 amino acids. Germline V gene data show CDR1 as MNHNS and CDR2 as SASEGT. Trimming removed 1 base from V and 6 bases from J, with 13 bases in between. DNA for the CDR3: TGTGCCAGCAGTGAAGACCGGGACTGGGGAAACATTCAGTACTTC. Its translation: CASSEDRDWGNIQYF.

In DNA, the CDR3 is TGTGCCAGCAGCTTAGCAACCGGGACAGGGCCCCACGAGCAGTACTTC. Protein sequence: CASSLATGTGPHEQYF. The V and J genes are TRBV11-1 and TRBJ2-7, with 9 nucleotides matching TRBD1. V shed 0 bases and J 5 bases; nucleotides not matched to a gene: 8. CDR1 is SGHAT, CDR2 FQDESV, per germline (reference sequence). The CDR3 loop spans 16 amino acids. The variable domain in full, with the rest retrieved from reference TRBV11-1 and TRBJ2-7, is EAEVAQSPRYKITEKSQAVAFWCDPISGHATLYWYRQILGQGPELLVQFQDESVVDDSQLPKDRFSAERLKGVDSTLKIQPAELGDSAMYLCASSLATGTGPHEQYFGPGTRLTVT.

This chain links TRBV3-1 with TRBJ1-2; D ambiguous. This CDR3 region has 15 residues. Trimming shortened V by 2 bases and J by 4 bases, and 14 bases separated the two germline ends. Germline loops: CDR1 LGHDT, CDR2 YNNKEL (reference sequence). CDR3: CASSQWSGRSYGYTF. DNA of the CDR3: TGTGCCAGCAGCCAATGGTCCGGACGGAGCTATGGCTACACCTTC.

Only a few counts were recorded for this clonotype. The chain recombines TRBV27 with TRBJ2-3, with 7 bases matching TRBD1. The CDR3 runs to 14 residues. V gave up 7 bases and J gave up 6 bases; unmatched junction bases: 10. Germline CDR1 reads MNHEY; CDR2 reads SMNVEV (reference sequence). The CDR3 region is CASTQTGLGDTQYF. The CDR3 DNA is TGTGCCAGCACCCAGACAGGGCTAGGGGATACGCAGTATTTT.

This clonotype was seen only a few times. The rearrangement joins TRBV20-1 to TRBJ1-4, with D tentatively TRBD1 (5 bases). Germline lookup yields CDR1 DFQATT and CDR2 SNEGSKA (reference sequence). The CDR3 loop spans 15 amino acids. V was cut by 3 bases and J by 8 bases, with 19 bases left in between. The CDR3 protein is CSASPRAGEGEKLFF. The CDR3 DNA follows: TGCAGTGCTAGTCCCAGGGCGGGAGAGGGGGAAAAACTGTTTTTT.

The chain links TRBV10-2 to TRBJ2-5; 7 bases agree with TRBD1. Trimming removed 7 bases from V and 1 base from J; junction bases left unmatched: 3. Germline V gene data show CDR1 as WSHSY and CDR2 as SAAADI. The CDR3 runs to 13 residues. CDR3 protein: CASKGTAQETQYF. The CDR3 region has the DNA TGCGCCAGCAAGGGGACAGCCCAAGAGACCCAGTACTTC.

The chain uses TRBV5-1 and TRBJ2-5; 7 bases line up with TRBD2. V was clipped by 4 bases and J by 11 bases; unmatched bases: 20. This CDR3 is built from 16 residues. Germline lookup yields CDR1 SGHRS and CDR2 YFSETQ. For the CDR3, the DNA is TGCGCCAGCAGCCGCCAGGGAGGGACCCTTTTCAATGAGCAGTACTTC. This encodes CASSRQGGTLFNEQYF.

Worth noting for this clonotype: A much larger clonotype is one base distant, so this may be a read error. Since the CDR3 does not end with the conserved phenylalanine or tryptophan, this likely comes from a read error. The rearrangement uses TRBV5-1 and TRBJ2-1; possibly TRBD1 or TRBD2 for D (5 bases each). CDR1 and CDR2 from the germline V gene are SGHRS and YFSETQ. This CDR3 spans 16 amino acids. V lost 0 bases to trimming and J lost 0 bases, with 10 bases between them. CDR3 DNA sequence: TGCGCCAGCAGCTTGGAGGCAGGGAGCTCCTACAATGAGCAGTTCGTC. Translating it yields CASSLEAGSSYNEQFV.

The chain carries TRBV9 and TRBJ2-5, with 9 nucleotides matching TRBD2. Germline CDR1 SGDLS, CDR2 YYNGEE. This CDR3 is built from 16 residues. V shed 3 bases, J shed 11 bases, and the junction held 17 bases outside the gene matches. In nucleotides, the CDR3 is TGTGCCAGCAGCGAACTTAGCGGGGGTGCTTACAATGAGCAGTACTTC. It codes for CASSELSGGAYNEQYF. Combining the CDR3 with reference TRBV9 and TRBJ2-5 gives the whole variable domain DSGVTQTPKHLITATGQRVTLRCSPRSGDLSVYWYQQSLDQGLQFLIQYYNGEERAKGNILERFSAQQFPDLHSELNLSSLELGDSALYFCASSELSGGAYNEQYFGPGTRLLVL.

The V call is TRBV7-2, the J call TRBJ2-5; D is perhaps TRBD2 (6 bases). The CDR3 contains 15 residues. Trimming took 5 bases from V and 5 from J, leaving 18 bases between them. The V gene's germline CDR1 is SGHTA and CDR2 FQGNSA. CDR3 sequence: CASSPRGTGVETQYF. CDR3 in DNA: TGTGCCAGCAGCCCCCGGGGGACTGGGGTGGAGACCCAGTACTTC.

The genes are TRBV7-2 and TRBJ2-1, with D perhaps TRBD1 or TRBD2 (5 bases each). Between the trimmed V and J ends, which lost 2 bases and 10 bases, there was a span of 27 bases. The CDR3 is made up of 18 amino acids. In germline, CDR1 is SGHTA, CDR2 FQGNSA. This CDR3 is CASSLQGVGRKTTREQFF. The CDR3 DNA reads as TGTGCCAGCAGCTTACAGGGAGTGGGCAGAAAAACAACAAGAGAGCAGTTCTTC.

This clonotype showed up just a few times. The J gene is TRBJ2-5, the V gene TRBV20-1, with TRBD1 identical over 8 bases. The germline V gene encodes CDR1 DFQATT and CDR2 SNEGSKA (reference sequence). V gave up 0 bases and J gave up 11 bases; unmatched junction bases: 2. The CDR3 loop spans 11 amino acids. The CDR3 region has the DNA TGCAGTGCTAGAGATACAGGGGGGCAGTACTTC. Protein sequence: CSARDTGGQYF.

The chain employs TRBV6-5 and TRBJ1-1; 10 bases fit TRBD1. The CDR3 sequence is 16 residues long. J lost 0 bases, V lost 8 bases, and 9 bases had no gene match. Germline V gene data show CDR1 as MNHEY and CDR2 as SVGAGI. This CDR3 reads CASFRDRGNVNTEAFF. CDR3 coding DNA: TGTGCCAGCTTCCGGGACAGGGGTAACGTGAACACTGAAGCTTTCTTT.

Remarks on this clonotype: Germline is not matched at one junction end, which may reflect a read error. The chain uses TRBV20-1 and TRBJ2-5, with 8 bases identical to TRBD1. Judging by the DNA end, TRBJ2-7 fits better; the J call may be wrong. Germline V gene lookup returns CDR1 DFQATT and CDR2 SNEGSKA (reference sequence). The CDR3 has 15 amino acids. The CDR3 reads CSARVIDRGRCEQYF. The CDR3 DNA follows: TGTAGTGCTAGAGTTATCGACAGGGGTAGGTGCGAGCAGTACTTC.

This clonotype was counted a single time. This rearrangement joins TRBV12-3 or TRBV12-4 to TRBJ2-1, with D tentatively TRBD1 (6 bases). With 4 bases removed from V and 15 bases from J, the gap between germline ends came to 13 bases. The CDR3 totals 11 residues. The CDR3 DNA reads TGTGCCAGCAGTTCCCGGACAGTCCCGTTCTTC. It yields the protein CASSSRTVPFF.

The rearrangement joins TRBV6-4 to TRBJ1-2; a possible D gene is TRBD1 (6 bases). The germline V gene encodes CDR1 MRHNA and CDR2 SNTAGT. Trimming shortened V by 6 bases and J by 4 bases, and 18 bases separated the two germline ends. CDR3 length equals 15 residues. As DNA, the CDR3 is TGTGCCAGCAGCCGAGGGGCAGGGGAAGTCTATGGCTACACCTTC. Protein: CASSRGAGEVYGYTF.